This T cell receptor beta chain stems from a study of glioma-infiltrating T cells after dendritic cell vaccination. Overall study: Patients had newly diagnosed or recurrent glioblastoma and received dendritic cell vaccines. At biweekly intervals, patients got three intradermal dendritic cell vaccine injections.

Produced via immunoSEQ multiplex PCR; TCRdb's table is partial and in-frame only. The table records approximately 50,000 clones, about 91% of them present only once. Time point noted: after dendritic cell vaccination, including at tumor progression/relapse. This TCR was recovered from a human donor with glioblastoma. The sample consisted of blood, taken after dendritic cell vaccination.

CDR3 in DNA: TGTGCCAGCAGTGAAGTGAGCTATGGCTACACCTTC. Residues: CASSEVSYGYTF. This chain connects TRBV6-1 to TRBJ1-2; D unresolved. Germline V gives CDR1 MNHNS, CDR2 SASEGT. This CDR3 has 12 residues. The germline V and J ends were trimmed by 1 base and 4 bases, with 4 bases remaining between them.